A single sample is the source of the 12 T cell receptor beta chains below, sequenced in a study of response to subunit inactivated influenza vaccine. From the RT-PCR reads, TCRdb called clonotypes with MiXCR, one entry per CDR3 protein. Among hundreds of thousands of distinct CDR3 sequences listed, approximately 15% were seen once. The material sequenced was PBMCs from blood, taken 14 days before vaccination. Source of these receptors: a man between 45 and 60 years old who received an inactivated influenza vaccine.

This clonotype was counted a few times. This chain links TRBV29-1 with TRBJ1-2; D is ambiguous. CDR1 is SQVTM, CDR2 ANQGSEA, per germline. This CDR3 is built from 14 residues. The V end was cut by 4 bases, the J end by 0 bases, with 12 bases between. The DNA of the CDR3 is TGCAGCGTTGGCGAGGACGTTTCTAACTATGGCTACACCTTC. It is translated as CSVGEDVSNYGYTF.

V is TRBV24-1 and J is TRBJ1-5; 9 bases map to TRBD1. The CDR3 consists of 13 residues. Trimming took 5 bases from V and 7 from J; bases not matched to a gene: 2. Germline CDR1 and CDR2: KGHDR and SFDVKD. CDR3 sequence (DNA): TGTGCCACCAGTGCGACAGGGGGACAGCCCCAGCATTTT. This codes for CATSATGGQPQHF.

This clonotype was counted between two and nine times. The V and J genes are TRBV27 and TRBJ2-1; possibly TRBD1 or TRBD2 for D (6 bases each). Germline lookup yields CDR1 MNHEY and CDR2 SMNVEV (reference sequence). V gave up 5 bases and J gave up 4 bases, with 18 bases separating them. CDR3 length equals 16 residues. CDR3 nucleotides: TGTGCCAGCAGTCCCAGAGGTGGAGGGGGATACAATGAGCAGTTCTTC. Translated: CASSPRGGGGYNEQFF.

This clonotype was recorded a few times. V and J are TRBV5-1 and TRBJ1-2; 9 bases fit TRBD1. The CDR3 runs 16 residues. CDR1 SGHRS and CDR2 YFSETQ come from the germline V gene. The ends lost 4 bases at V and 6 bases at J; junction bases unmatched: 13. The CDR3 reads CASSPSGTGKLHGYTF. The CDR3, as DNA: TGCGCCAGCAGCCCCAGCGGGACAGGGAAACTCCATGGCTACACCTTC. The full variable domain, completed using reference TRBV5-1 and TRBJ1-2, is KAGVTQTPRYLIKTRGQQVTLSCSPISGHRSVSWYQQTPGQGLQFLFEYFSETQRNKGNFPGRFSGRQFSNSRSEMNVSTLELGDSALYLCASSPSGTGKLHGYTFGSGTRLTVV.

This clonotype has a count of ten or more. The chain has TRBV7-9 and TRBJ2-3, with 11 bases fitting TRBD2. CDR1 and CDR2 (germline): SEHNR, FQNEAQ (reference sequence). V lost 4 bases and J lost 2; bases outside the gene matches: 5. The CDR3 is made up of 16 amino acids. Here the CDR3 reads CASSSLAGAFTDTQYF. CDR3 nucleotides: TGTGCCAGCAGCTCACTAGCGGGGGCCTTCACAGATACGCAGTATTTT.

This clonotype was seen repeatedly, ten times or more. This chain connects TRBV29-1 to TRBJ2-2; TRBD1 is a possible D gene (6 bases). The CDR3 totals 14 residues. The V and J ends lost 5 bases and 4 bases respectively, with 14 bases between them. CDR1 SQVTM and CDR2 ANQGSEA come from the germline V gene. CDR3 DNA sequence: TGCAGCGTTCTTTCGGGGACACCCACCGGGGAGCTGTTTTTT. Its protein product is CSVLSGTPTGELFF.

The chain joins TRBV7-2 to TRBJ2-2; D is ambiguous. The CDR3 has 14 amino acids. From germline, CDR1 is SGHTA and CDR2 FQGNSA. Trimming removed 1 base at V and 4 bases at J, with 7 bases between. CDR3 sequence reads: CASSLVMTTGELFF. In DNA form, the CDR3 reads TGTGCCAGCAGCTTAGTGATGACCACCGGGGAGCTGTTTTTT. The whole variable domain, remainder taken from reference TRBV7-2 and TRBJ2-2, is GAGVSQSPSNKVTEKGKDVELRCDPISGHTALYWYRQSLGQGLEFLIYFQGNSAPDKSGLPSDRFSAERTGGSVSTLTIQRTQQEDSAVYLCASSLVMTTGELFFGEGSRLTVL.

The CDR3 loop is CASTGQGGEKLFF. The CDR3 DNA is TGTGCCAGCACAGGACAGGGTGGAGAAAAACTGTTTTTT. J is TRBJ1-4 and V is TRBV6-1, with 8 bases identical to TRBD1. The CDR3 totals 13 residues. J gave up 8 bases and V 7 bases, and 6 bases lay outside the gene matches. The germline CDR1 and CDR2 sequences are MNHNS and SASEGT.

The table lists this clonotype with many counts. V gene TRBV5-1 combines with J gene TRBJ1-1; D call uncertain. CDR1 is SGHRS, CDR2 YFSETQ, per germline. The CDR3 is made up of 14 amino acids. The germline V and J ends were trimmed by 0 bases and 1 base, with 7 bases remaining between them. Written as DNA, the CDR3 is TGCGCCAGCAGCTTGGCCAAAGCGAACACTGAAGCTTTCTTT. It specifies CASSLAKANTEAFF.

This clonotype turned up a few times. CDR3 sequence: CASSASGASHYEQYF. The CDR3 nucleotides read TGCGCCAGCAGCGCCTCGGGGGCCTCCCACTACGAGCAGTACTTC. This chain uses TRBV5-1 with TRBJ2-7; D could derive from TRBD1 or TRBD2 (6 bases each). This CDR3 region has 15 residues. V was trimmed by 4 bases and J by 3 bases, leaving 17 bases between them. Per germline, CDR1 SGHRS and CDR2 YFSETQ. Full variable domain (remainder filled in from reference TRBV5-1 and TRBJ2-7): KAGVTQTPRYLIKTRGQQVTLSCSPISGHRSVSWYQQTPGQGLQFLFEYFSETQRNKGNFPGRFSGRQFSNSRSEMNVSTLELGDSALYLCASSASGASHYEQYFGPGTRLTVT.

This rearrangement joins TRBV5-5 to TRBJ1-5; the D gene is possibly TRBD1 (5 bases). Germline V gives CDR1 SGHKS, CDR2 YYEKEE (reference sequence). This CDR3 has 15 amino acids. V lost 4 bases, J lost 1 base, and 12 bases lay in between. The CDR3, as DNA: TGTGCCAGCAGCGCACAGGTGCTCAGCAATCAGCCCCAGCATTTT. Its protein product is CASSAQVLSNQPQHF.

This clonotype came up many times. The gene calls are TRBV12-3 or TRBV12-4 and TRBJ2-2; either TRBD1 or TRBD2 may supply D (5 bases each). Trimming took off 5 bases at V and 6 bases at J, with 10 bases between the two ends. CDR3 length equals 13 residues. Written as DNA, the CDR3 is TGTGCCAGCAGTCTTATGGGGGCCGGGGAGCTGTTTTTT. The encoded protein is CASSLMGAGELFF.